These 17 T cell receptor beta chains came from one sample sequenced in a study of shared clonotypes between healthy human individuals. The table came from immunoSEQ multiplex PCR; TCRdb's copy has only in-frame clones and leaves some out. The table shows approximately 1,500,000 clones, with around 97% occurring only once. Sequenced material: naive CD4+ T cells sorted from blood. Subset here: CD45RA+ positively selected. The receptors originated from a man aged 30 to 39 in good health.

The chain couples TRBV5-4 to TRBJ2-1, with TRBD1 identical over 7 bases. Trimming removed 4 bases from V and 4 bases from J; junction bases left unmatched: 17. The CDR3 sequence is 18 residues long. Germline CDR1 reads SGHNT; CDR2 reads YYREEE (reference sequence). In DNA form, the CDR3 reads TGTGCCAGCAGCCTGACAGGGTCATGGGGAGTTGAGTACAATGAGCAGTTCTTC. Translated, it gives CASSLTGSWGVEYNEQFF.

The chain employs TRBV28 and TRBJ1-4, with a tentative D call TRBD1 (6 bases). The germline V gene has CDR1 MDHEN and CDR2 SYDVKM. The CDR3 consists of 18 residues. The germline V and J ends were trimmed by 6 bases and 3 bases, with 23 bases remaining between them. The CDR3 is CASRPYGGLGQANEKLFF. CDR3 nucleotides: TGTGCCAGCAGGCCTTATGGGGGCTTGGGCCAAGCTAATGAAAAACTGTTTTTT.

J is TRBJ2-1 and V is TRBV5-1; 8 positions match TRBD2. Germline V gives CDR1 SGHRS, CDR2 YFSETQ. With V trimmed by 5 bases and J by 7 bases, 5 bases remained unmatched. The CDR3 length is 13 residues. CDR3 in DNA: TGCGCCAGCAGTCGTATAGCGGGGAATGAGCAGTTCTTC. It is translated as CASSRIAGNEQFF.

Of note for this clone: One junction end disagrees with the germline gene, perhaps due to a read error. The V call is TRBV7-9, the J call TRBJ2-7; D is uncertain. CDR3 length: 8 residues. The germline gives CDR1 SEHNR, CDR2 FQNEAQ (reference sequence). CDR3 DNA: TGTGCCAGCAGCCTCGAAGACTTC. Amino acid sequence: CASSLEDF.

V and J are TRBV19 and TRBJ2-1; 11 bases fit TRBD2. This CDR3 spans 15 amino acids. In germline, CDR1 is LNHDA, CDR2 SQIVND (reference sequence). V lost 5 bases to trimming and J lost 6 bases; unmatched junction nucleotides: 6. Here the CDR3 reads CASSSRLAGPNEQFF. The CDR3 coding sequence is TGTGCCAGTAGTTCCCGACTAGCGGGACCCAATGAGCAGTTCTTC.

Of note for this clone: One end of the junction varies from germline; a read error may be responsible. The chain carries TRBV7-6 and TRBJ2-2, with 12 bases aligning to TRBD2. Germline CDR1 is SGHVS and CDR2 is FNYEAQ. The CDR3 totals 17 residues. The CDR3 DNA reads TGTGCCAGCAGTTTAGGGACTAGCGGGTTCTACACCGGGGAGCTGTTTTTT. Residues: CASSLGTSGFYTGELFF.

The V gene is TRBV7-9, the J gene TRBJ1-4; no clear D. The CDR3 has 13 residues. V lost 2 bases and J lost 8, with 9 bases in between. From germline, CDR1 is SEHNR and CDR2 FQNEAQ (reference sequence). CDR3 nucleotides: TGTGCCAGCAGCTTAATAACGGGGGAAAAACTGTTTTTT. It codes for CASSLITGEKLFF.

The chain has TRBV18 and TRBJ2-7, with 7 positions matching TRBD2. The CDR3 consists of 14 residues. Germline V gene data show CDR1 as KGHSH and CDR2 as LQKENI. The V segment lost 3 bases and the J segment 2 bases; nucleotides outside the gene matches: 4. CDR3 protein: CASSPSGKPYEQYF. CDR3 sequence (DNA): TGTGCCAGCTCACCCAGCGGGAAACCCTACGAGCAGTACTTC.

The chain combines TRBV30 with TRBJ2-5; D is ambiguous. V lost 0 bases, J lost 5 bases, and 4 bases lay in between. The CDR3 extends over 11 amino acids. The V gene's germline CDR1 is GTSNPN and CDR2 SVGIG (reference sequence). CDR3: CAWSVPETQYF. The CDR3 DNA is TGTGCCTGGAGTGTTCCTGAGACCCAGTACTTC.

The chain uses TRBV10-1 and TRBJ2-5, with D uncertain. CDR3 length equals 15 residues. Germline values: CDR1 WNHNN, CDR2 SYGVQD (reference sequence). Trimming left V 3 bases short and J 2 bases short, with 13 bases between. The CDR3 spells CASSDSRTGQETQYF. Written as DNA, the CDR3 is TGCGCCAGCAGTGACTCCAGGACGGGTCAAGAGACCCAGTACTTC.

The V gene is TRBV28, the J gene TRBJ1-2; no reliable D call. The V and J ends lost 3 bases and 5 bases respectively, with 13 bases between them. Germline lookup yields CDR1 MDHEN and CDR2 SYDVKM. This CDR3 region has 14 residues. The CDR3 DNA reads TGTGCCAGCAGTTTCCCTGGACCGCCTTATGGCTACACCTTC. It translates to CASSFPGPPYGYTF.

This chain uses TRBV5-4 with TRBJ2-5; D is tentatively TRBD1 or TRBD2 (7 bases each). In germline, CDR1 is SGHNT, CDR2 YYREEE (reference sequence). V shed 3 bases and J shed 3 bases, with 18 bases lying between them. The CDR3 spans 16 residues. CDR3 protein: CASSSGGAGREETQYF. CDR3 sequence (DNA): TGTGCCAGCAGCTCAGGGGGGGCGGGGCGCGAAGAGACCCAGTACTTC.

Only one count was recorded for this clone. The junction and the germline gene differ at one end; a read error may be behind it. V gene TRBV19 combines with J gene TRBJ1-2, with D hard to call. Per germline, CDR1 LNHDA and CDR2 SQIVND (reference sequence). This CDR3 comprises 15 residues. DNA for the CDR3: TGTACCAGTACCCCCCTGATGGGCAGCCGCGGGGGCTACACCTTC. Translation: CTSTPLMGSRGGYTF.

A word on this clone: Other DNA sequences in the sample encode the same CDR3. V is TRBV5-1 and J is TRBJ2-3; 7 bases map to TRBD2. The CDR3 contains 14 residues. The ends lost 0 bases at V and 4 bases at J; junction bases unmatched: 2. Germline loops: CDR1 SGHRS, CDR2 YFSETQ. The CDR3 sequence: CASSLATSADTQYF. CDR3 nucleotides: TGCGCCAGCAGCTTGGCCACTAGCGCAGATACGCAGTATTTT. The variable domain in full, with the rest retrieved from reference TRBV5-1 and TRBJ2-3, is KAGVTQTPRYLIKTRGQQVTLSCSPISGHRSVSWYQQTPGQGLQFLFEYFSETQRNKGNFPGRFSGRQFSNSRSEMNVSTLELGDSALYLCASSLATSADTQYFGPGTRLTVL.

This sequence joins TRBV28 and TRBJ1-5; 9 bases agree with TRBD1. Germline CDR1 is MDHEN and CDR2 is SYDVKM. The CDR3 totals 17 residues. V shed 5 bases, J shed 4 bases, and the junction held 12 bases outside the gene matches. The CDR3 bases are TGTGCCAGCAGTCAACAACAGGGGGCTCGCAGGAATCAGCCCCAGCATTTT. Protein sequence: CASSQQQGARRNQPQHF. The whole variable domain, remainder taken from reference TRBV28 and TRBJ1-5, is DVKVTQSSRYLVKRTGEKVFLECVQDMDHENMFWYRQDPGLGLRLIYFSYDVKMKEKGDIPEGYSVSREKKERFSLILESASTNQTSMYLCASSQQQGARRNQPQHFGDGTRLSIL.

The rearrangement links TRBV7-2 to TRBJ1-5; D ambiguous. V was cut by 3 bases and J by 11 bases, with 17 bases left in between. From germline, CDR1 is SGHTA and CDR2 FQGNSA. The CDR3 has 14 amino acids. CDR3 loop: CASSLRMGIWTQHF. CDR3 in DNA: TGTGCCAGCAGCTTGAGGATGGGGATTTGGACCCAGCATTTT. Variable domain in full (rest from reference TRBV7-2 and TRBJ1-5): GAGVSQSPSNKVTEKGKDVELRCDPISGHTALYWYRQSLGQGLEFLIYFQGNSAPDKSGLPSDRFSAERTGGSVSTLTIQRTQQEDSAVYLCASSLRMGIWTQHFGDGTRLSIL.

The chain has TRBV30 and TRBJ2-7; the D gene could be TRBD1 or TRBD2 (5 bases each). Germline V CDR1 and CDR2: GTSNPN, SVGIG (reference sequence). Trimming pared 4 bases from V and 3 bases from J, leaving 16 bases between. The CDR3 has 14 residues. The CDR3 DNA reads TGTGCCTGGAAGAAGGGACCCTCAAGCTACGAGCAGTACTTC. Translation gives CAWKKGPSSYEQYF.